This T cell receptor beta chain comes out of a study of memory CD4+ T cells and cytomegalovirus serostatus. The sort gate was single viable CD3+CD4+CD8-CD45RO+ cells for memory CD4+ T cells. Looked up from germline, CDR1 is KGHSH and CDR2 is LQKENI. The CDR3 runs to 17 residues. Germline trimming cut 3 bases from V and 7 bases from J; bases unmatched to any gene: 13. Methods used by the authors: Out-of-frame sequences were removed, leaving around 2,000,000 distinct TCRbeta sequences. The assay was immunoSEQ multiplex PCR, and TCRdb's table has in-frame clones only and misses some. Clonal size and the V and J genes are those of that table, whereas D and trimming came from the DNA. The repertoire holds more than 55,000 clones, with roughly 80% as singletons. Study results and limitations: CD4+ memory repertoires contained about 40% of the roughly 160 reported CMV TCRbeta sequences.

A word on this clone: Its antigen is not identified.

The J gene is TRBJ2-2, the V gene TRBV18, with TRBD1 matching 8 bases. Sequenced input: memory CD4+ T cells from blood. The TCR comes from an adult in good health and CMV-seronegative. The chain's CDR3 is CASSPGPGQVSRGELFF. For the CDR3, the DNA is TGTGCCAGCTCACCCGGCCCGGGACAGGTGTCCCGCGGGGAGCTGTTTTTT. The full variable domain, with the rest looked up from reference TRBV18 and TRBJ2-2, is NAGVMQNPRHLVRRRGQEARLRCSPMKGHSHVYWYRQLPEEGLKFMVYLQKENIIDESGMPKERFSAEFPKEGPSILRIQQVVRGDSAAYFCASSPGPGQVSRGELFFGEGSRLTVL.